The T cell receptor (beta chain) described here comes from a study of T cell repertoires in cytomegalovirus infection. A few counts support this clonotype. Its cognate antigen is unknown. Study outcomes and limitations: The ex vivo response was dominated by HLA-C-restricted CMV-specific TCR beta clonotypes.

Germline values: CDR1 SEHNR, CDR2 FQNEAQ (reference sequence). The CDR3 runs to 13 residues. Trimming removed 11 bases at V and 0 bases at J, with 13 bases between. TCRdb re-analysed the reads in MiXCR, keeping a single row per CDR3 protein. The sample yields some 220,000 distinct CDR3 sequences, approximately 38% seen once. Here the sequenced sample was CD8+ T cells from cultured PBMCs, taken from culture after CMV antigen stimulation. This clonotype originated in a human donor in good health (CMV status not recorded). Some clones in this sample may be carry-over from other donors' samples. This rearrangement joins TRBV7-9 to TRBJ1-1; D possibly corresponds to TRBD1 (5 bases). In nucleotides, the CDR3 is TGTGCCGGACGGGACGGCCTGAACACTGAAGCTTTCTTT. It codes for CAGRDGLNTEAFF.